Here is one T cell receptor beta chain with its context. Its cognate antigen is unknown. This sample is part of a study of blood T cells in healthy people across ages. The CDR3 covers 13 residues. Germline CDR1 reads SEHNR; CDR2 reads FQNEAQ (reference sequence). Trimming shortened V by 5 bases and J by 4 bases, and 11 bases separated the two germline ends. General study results and limits: Long-lived donors had more naive CD4+ cells and higher diversity than aged donors. Samples with more naive T cells showed higher observed beta diversity. Age brought a roughly linear fall in TCR beta diversity measured per million T cells.

The use of a sample-barcoded 5' primer and a J-beta primer mix characterized a second PCR of roughly 6 to 12 cycles. From each sample, at least 3 million paired-end reads containing CDR3 were obtained. Each CDR3 protein gets one entry after TCRdb re-called the 5' RACE reads with MiXCR. The sample includes around 650,000 distinct CDR3 sequences, over 40% of them seen just once. The source of this sequence is a man older than 75 in good health. The source material was blood. The V call is TRBV7-9, the J call TRBJ1-1, with D possibly TRBD1 on 5 matching bases. In DNA form, the CDR3 reads TGTGCCAGCAGCCAACAGGTTCGCACTGAAGCTTTCTTT. It is translated as CASSQQVRTEAFF. The full variable domain, its missing parts supplied by reference TRBV7-9 and TRBJ1-1, is DTGVSQNPRHKITKRGQNVTFRCDPISEHNRLYWYRQTLGQGPEFLTYFQNEAQLEKSRLLSDRFSAERPKGSFSTLEIQRTEQGDSAMYLCASSQQVRTEAFFGQGTRLTVV.